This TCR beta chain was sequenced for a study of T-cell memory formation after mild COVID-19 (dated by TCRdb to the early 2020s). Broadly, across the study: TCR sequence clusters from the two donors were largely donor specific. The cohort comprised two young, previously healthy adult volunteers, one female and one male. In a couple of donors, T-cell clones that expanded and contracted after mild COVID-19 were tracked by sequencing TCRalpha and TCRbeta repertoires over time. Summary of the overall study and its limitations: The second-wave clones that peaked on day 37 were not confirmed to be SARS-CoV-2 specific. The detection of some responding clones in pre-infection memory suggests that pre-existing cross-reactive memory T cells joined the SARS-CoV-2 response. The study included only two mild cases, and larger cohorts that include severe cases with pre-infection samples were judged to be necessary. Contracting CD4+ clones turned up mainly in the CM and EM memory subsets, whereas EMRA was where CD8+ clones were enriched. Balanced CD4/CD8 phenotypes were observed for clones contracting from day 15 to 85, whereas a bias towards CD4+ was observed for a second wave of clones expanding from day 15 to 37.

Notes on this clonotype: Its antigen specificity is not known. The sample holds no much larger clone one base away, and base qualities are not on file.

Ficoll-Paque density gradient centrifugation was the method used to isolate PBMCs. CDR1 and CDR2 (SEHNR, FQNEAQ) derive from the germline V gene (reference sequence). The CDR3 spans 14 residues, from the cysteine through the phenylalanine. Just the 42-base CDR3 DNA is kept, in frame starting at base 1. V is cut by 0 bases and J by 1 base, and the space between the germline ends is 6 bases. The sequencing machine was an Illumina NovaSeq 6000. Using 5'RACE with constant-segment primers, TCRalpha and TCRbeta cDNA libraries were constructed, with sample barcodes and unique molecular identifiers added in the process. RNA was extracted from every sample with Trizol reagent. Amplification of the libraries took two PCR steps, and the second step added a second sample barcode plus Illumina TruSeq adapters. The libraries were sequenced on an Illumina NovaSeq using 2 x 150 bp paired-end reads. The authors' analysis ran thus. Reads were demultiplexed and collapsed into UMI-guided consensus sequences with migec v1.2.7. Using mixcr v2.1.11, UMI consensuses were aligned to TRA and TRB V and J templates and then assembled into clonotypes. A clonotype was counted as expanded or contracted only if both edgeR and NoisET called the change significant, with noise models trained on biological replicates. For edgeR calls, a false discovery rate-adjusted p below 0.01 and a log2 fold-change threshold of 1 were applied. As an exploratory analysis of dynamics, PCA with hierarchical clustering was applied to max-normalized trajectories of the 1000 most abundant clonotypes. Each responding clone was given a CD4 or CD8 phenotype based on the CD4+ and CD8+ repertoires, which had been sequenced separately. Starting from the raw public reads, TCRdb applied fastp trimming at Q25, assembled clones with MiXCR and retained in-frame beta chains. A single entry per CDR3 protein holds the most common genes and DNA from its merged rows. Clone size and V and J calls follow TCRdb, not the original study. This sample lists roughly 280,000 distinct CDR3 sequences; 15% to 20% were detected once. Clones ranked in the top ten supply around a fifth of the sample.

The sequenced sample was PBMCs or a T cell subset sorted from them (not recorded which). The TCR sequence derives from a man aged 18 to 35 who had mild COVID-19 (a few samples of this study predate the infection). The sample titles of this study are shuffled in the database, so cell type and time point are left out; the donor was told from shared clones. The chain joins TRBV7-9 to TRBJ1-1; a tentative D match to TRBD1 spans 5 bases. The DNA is TGTGCCAGCAGCTTAGCAGGGACGAACACTGAAGCTTTCTTT. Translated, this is CASSLAGTNTEAFF.